Each of the 14 T cell receptor beta chains below was sequenced from the same sample in a study of shared clonotypes between healthy human individuals. Repertoires were generated with immunoSEQ multiplex PCR, while TCRdb's copy carries only in-frame clones and drops some. The sample contains about 1 million clones, about 80% of which appear only once. Sequencing was done on a sample of memory CD4+ T cells sorted from blood. The subset was: CD45RA-negative fraction. These receptors all come from a young man in good health.

This chain links TRBV15 with TRBJ2-2; the D gene is possibly TRBD2 (5 bases). Germline V CDR1 and CDR2: LNHNV, YYDKDF (reference sequence). The V gene lost 3 bases and the J gene lost 6 bases, with 11 bases spanning the gap. This CDR3 is 14 amino acids long. The chain's CDR3 is CATSSFRGAGELFF. For the CDR3, the DNA is TGTGCCACCAGCAGCTTTCGGGGAGCCGGGGAGCTGTTTTTT.

This clone was seen only once. The V gene is TRBV5-1, the J gene TRBJ2-7; no clear D gene. V dropped 4 bases and J dropped 6 bases, with 17 bases sitting between them. CDR1 is SGHRS and CDR2 is YFSETQ in the germline V gene. This CDR3 comprises 14 residues. Here the CDR3 DNA reads TGCGCCAGCAGCCCCGACCCAGGTTCCCGCGAGCAGTACTTC. Its translation: CASSPDPGSREQYF.

Details on this clone: This same CDR3 is encoded by further DNA sequences in the sample. The V call is TRBV7-2, the J call TRBJ2-7; 8 nucleotides align to TRBD2. Looked up from germline, CDR1 is SGHTA and CDR2 is FQGNSA. V lost 3 bases and J lost 0; bases outside the gene matches: 7. The CDR3 is 16 amino acids. The CDR3 region has the DNA TGTGCCAGCAGCTTCAGAGCGGGAGCCTCCTCCTACGAGCAGTACTTC. Its protein is CASSFRAGASSYEQYF.

DNA for the CDR3: TGTGCCAGCAAAGACCGGCAGGGGGCCAATGAGCAGTTCTTC. Its protein is CASKDRQGANEQFF. The chain carries TRBV28 and TRBJ2-1, with 8 bases identical to TRBD1. The trim removed 7 bases at V and 6 bases at J, leaving 8 bases unmatched. Germline V gene data show CDR1 as MDHEN and CDR2 as SYDVKM. The CDR3 runs to 14 residues.

V gene TRBV7-2 combines with J gene TRBJ2-2; no definite D call. Germline V gives CDR1 SGHTA, CDR2 FQGNSA. V lost 2 bases to trimming and J lost 4 bases, with 8 bases between them. This CDR3 spans 14 amino acids. The CDR3 nucleotides read TGTGCCAGCAGCTTAATTGGGATCACCGGGGAGCTGTTTTTT. Its translation: CASSLIGITGELFF.

The chain recombines TRBV7-3 with TRBJ1-1; possible D gene TRBD1, 5 bases. This CDR3 has 14 residues. The V gene's germline CDR1 is SGHTA and CDR2 FQGTGA. The V end lost 2 bases, the J end lost 6 bases, and 13 bases lay between the germline ends. The CDR3 protein is CASSLGPWGAEAFF. In DNA, the CDR3 is TGTGCCAGCAGCTTAGGGCCATGGGGGGCTGAAGCTTTCTTT.

This chain connects TRBV2 to TRBJ2-2, with D perhaps TRBD1 or TRBD2 (6 bases each). This CDR3 spans 15 amino acids. V lost 5 bases and J lost 7, with 17 bases in between. In germline, CDR1 is SNHLY, CDR2 FYNNEI. CDR3 region: CASSSRGAIGGELFF. Written as DNA, the CDR3 is TGTGCCAGCAGTTCAAGGGGGGCAATTGGCGGGGAGCTGTTTTTT.

This clone was observed at least ten times. Other DNA sequences from this sample encode an identical CDR3 as well. The chain has TRBV9 and TRBJ2-1; a possible D gene is TRBD1 (5 bases). Trimming removed 3 bases at V and 0 bases at J, with 10 bases between. CDR1 is SGDLS and CDR2 is YYNGEE in the germline V gene. The CDR3 loop spans 15 amino acids. The CDR3: CASSEGVSSYNEQFF. Here the CDR3 DNA reads TGTGCCAGCAGCGAAGGGGTCAGCTCCTACAATGAGCAGTTCTTC. The complete variable domain, with remaining parts taken from reference TRBV9 and TRBJ2-1, reads DSGVTQTPKHLITATGQRVTLRCSPRSGDLSVYWYQQSLDQGLQFLIQYYNGEERAKGNILERFSAQQFPDLHSELNLSSLELGDSALYFCASSEGVSSYNEQFFGPGTRLTVL.

The rearrangement links TRBV29-1 to TRBJ2-3, with 8 bases that match TRBD2. The CDR3 contains 17 residues. V gave up 3 bases and J gave up 5 bases; unmatched junction bases: 16. CDR1 is SQVTM and CDR2 is ANQGSEA in the germline V gene. CDR3 sequence (DNA): TGCAGCGTTGAGGGGATCGTCGGGCGCGGGGGGCGAGATACGCAGTATTTT. It is translated as CSVEGIVGRGGRDTQYF.

The chain couples TRBV28 to TRBJ2-2; 9 bases are a match to TRBD1. CDR3 length: 14 residues. Germline CDR1 MDHEN, CDR2 SYDVKM. The V and J ends lost 4 bases and 8 bases, in that order; junction bases with no gene match: 5. The CDR3 is CASSSTGGVGELFF. CDR3 nucleotides: TGTGCCAGCAGTTCCACAGGGGGCGTGGGGGAGCTGTTTTTT. The full variable domain, completed using reference TRBV28 and TRBJ2-2, is DVKVTQSSRYLVKRTGEKVFLECVQDMDHENMFWYRQDPGLGLRLIYFSYDVKMKEKGDIPEGYSVSREKKERFSLILESASTNQTSMYLCASSSTGGVGELFFGEGSRLTVL.

The chain joins TRBV5-1 to TRBJ1-2; D is perhaps TRBD1 (6 bases). The CDR3 runs to 14 residues. The germline gives CDR1 SGHRS, CDR2 YFSETQ. Trimming pared 0 bases from V and 8 bases from J, leaving 14 bases between. The CDR3: CASSLAPGDKGYTF. The CDR3, as DNA: TGCGCCAGCAGCTTGGCCCCAGGGGATAAAGGCTACACCTTC.

This clone was seen once. The J gene is TRBJ1-5, the V gene TRBV5-5, with D unresolved. V lost 0 bases and J lost 4, with 11 bases in between. Germline loops: CDR1 SGHKS, CDR2 YYEKEE (reference sequence). The CDR3 is made up of 15 amino acids. The CDR3 loop reads CASSLVAVNNQPQHF. CDR3 coding DNA: TGTGCCAGCAGCTTGGTAGCCGTTAATAATCAGCCCCAGCATTTT.

V and J are TRBV19 and TRBJ1-6; 8 nucleotides align to TRBD1. V was pared by 7 bases and J by 6 bases, with 5 bases of the junction left unmatched. The germline V gene has CDR1 LNHDA and CDR2 SQIVND (reference sequence). This CDR3 spans 14 amino acids. The CDR3 coding sequence is TGTGCCAGTACGGGGGGACAGGCTAATTCACCCCTCCACTTT. Translation gives CASTGGQANSPLHF.

The rearrangement uses TRBV19 and TRBJ2-2; no definite D call. This CDR3 spans 15 amino acids. Germline CDR1 and CDR2: LNHDA and SQIVND (reference sequence). V lost 5 bases and J 1 base, leaving 11 bases between the germline ends. The chain's CDR3 is CASSDLTKNTGELFF. CDR3 coding DNA: TGTGCCAGTAGTGACCTTACAAAGAACACCGGGGAGCTGTTTTTT.